This T cell receptor beta chain is from a study of CD8+ T cells in alopecia areata. Findings of the study overall: Numerous clones, expanded in lesions, remained in scalp and blood during tofacitinib.

For this clone: The antigen remains undetermined.

The V and J ends lost 5 bases and 10 bases, in that order; junction bases with no gene match: 3. The V gene's germline CDR1 is LNHNV and CDR2 YYDKDF (reference sequence). This CDR3 is built from 12 residues. Extracted from the samples, RNA was reverse transcribed into cDNA to serve as the sequencing template. Generated by immunoSEQ multiplex PCR, the TCRdb table keeps only in-frame clones and is missing some. The data hold 110,000 to 150,000 clones, with about 51% observed a single time. This sample's treatment: oral pan-JAK inhibitor, 5-10 mg twice daily. Peripheral blood samples and lesional scalp punch biopsies were obtained from alopecia areata patients.

The TCR was taken from a human donor with alopecia areata. This specimen was CD8+ T cells sorted from blood, taken at week 4, from a patient treated with tofacitinib. The genes are TRBV15 and TRBJ2-1; 9 nucleotides match TRBD2. In nucleotides, the CDR3 is TGTGCCACCAGCCGTGGACTAGCGGAGCAGTTCTTC. Amino acid sequence: CATSRGLAEQFF.